The source of this T cell receptor (beta chain) is a study of T cell clones after liver transplantation. The wider study: Third-party-reactive TCRbeta sequences from pre-transplant mixed lymphocyte reactions served as antigen-independent comparators. Subjects received no induction therapy and standard immunosuppression until randomization at 12-24 months post-transplant. Broader study findings: A significant post-transplant drop in circulating graft-donor-reactive CD4 TCRbeta sequences occurred in most of the 8 subjects. Graft donor-reactive T cells may have migrated into the graft rather than being deleted.

As for this clone: What it recognizes is unknown.

After removal of 7 bases from V and 0 bases from J, the junction contained 22 bases not matched to a gene. The CDR3 is made up of 23 amino acids. Germline V CDR1 and CDR2: MNHEY, SMNVEV (reference sequence). Produced via immunoSEQ multiplex PCR; TCRdb's table is partial and in-frame only. Of about 120,000 clones in the sample, just over 90% were seen once. The sequenced sample was CD4+ T cells from blood, obtained 12 months after liver transplant. This rearrangement joins TRBV27 to TRBJ2-1; 15 nucleotides align to TRBD2. This clonotype originated in a human patient who received a liver transplant. Certain T cells may be donor cells from the graft. CDR3 DNA sequence: TGTGCCAGCAACCCAATATCCGGGACTAGCGGGAGGCTACCCACCTCCTCCTACAATGAGCAGTTCTTC. Protein product: CASNPISGTSGRLPTSSYNEQFF.